The TCR beta chain under discussion was sequenced for a study of blood T cell repertoires in COVID-19. Assay: immunoSEQ multiplex PCR; the TCRdb copy retains only in-frame clones and omits some. Of over 200,000 clones listed, approximately 90% are singletons. The CDR3 extends over 15 amino acids. The V gene's germline CDR1 is MNHNY and CDR2 SVGAGI (reference sequence). V trimming: 6 bases; J trimming: 8 bases; junction bases outside the gene matches: 9. Donors in Cohort 3 who had recovered were those with two negative PCRs, healthcare professional clearance, or resolution of their symptoms. This clone appeared once.

Sample: PBMCs or T cells enriched from blood (not recorded which). The receptor comes from a young man who had recovered from COVID-19. The gene calls are TRBV6-6 and TRBJ1-6; 8 bases map to TRBD1. This CDR3 reads CASRSYGQGYSPLHF. The CDR3 DNA follows: TGTGCCAGCAGATCCTACGGACAGGGCTATTCACCCCTCCACTTT.